Sequencing of this T cell receptor (beta chain) was carried out in a study of T cell responses to AZD1222 COVID-19 vaccine. As for this clone: As yet, its antigen is unknown.

Overall study results and limits: Only 5 or 6 individuals given AZD1222 were seropositive at baseline. After the peak T cell response, and only then, were repertoires sampled. The study found Spike-specific TCR breadth and depth rose after two AZD1222 doses.

Pooling covered second doses at about 4 or about 12 weeks. Clones were read by immunoSEQ multiplex PCR, and TCRdb kept only the in-frame ones, dropping some. Of 60,000 to 75,000 clones detected, about four fifths appear once; the ten largest clones hold under 8%. Specimen: peripheral blood, collected 28 days after the second AZD1222 dose. This receptor was taken from an adult who received the AZD1222 COVID-19 vaccine.

The CDR3 region has the DNA TGTGCCAGCAGCCAAGGGGTGAGAGGTTCCGAGCAGTACTTC. Amino acid sequence: CASSQGVRGSEQYF. This chain uses TRBV3-1 (or the pseudogene TRBV3-2) with TRBJ2-7; D uncertain. CDR1 LGHDT and CDR2 YNNKEL come from the germline V gene (reference sequence). V was clipped by 1 base and J by 6 bases, with 13 bases between them. The CDR3 runs to 14 residues.